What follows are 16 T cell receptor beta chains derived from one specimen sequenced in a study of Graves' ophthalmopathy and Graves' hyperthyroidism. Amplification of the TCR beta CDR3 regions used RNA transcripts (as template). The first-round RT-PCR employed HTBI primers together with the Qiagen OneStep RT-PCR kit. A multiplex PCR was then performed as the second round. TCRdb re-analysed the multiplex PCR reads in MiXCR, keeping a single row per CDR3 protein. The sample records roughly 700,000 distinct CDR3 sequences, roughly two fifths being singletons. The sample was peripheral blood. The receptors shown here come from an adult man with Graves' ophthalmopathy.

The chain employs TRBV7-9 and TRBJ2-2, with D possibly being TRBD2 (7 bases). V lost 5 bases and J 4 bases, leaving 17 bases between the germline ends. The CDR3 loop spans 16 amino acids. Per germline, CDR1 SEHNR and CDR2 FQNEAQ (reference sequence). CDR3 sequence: CASSVLGGGVTGELFF. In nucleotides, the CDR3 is TGTGCCAGCAGCGTATTAGGGGGAGGGGTCACCGGGGAGCTGTTTTTT.

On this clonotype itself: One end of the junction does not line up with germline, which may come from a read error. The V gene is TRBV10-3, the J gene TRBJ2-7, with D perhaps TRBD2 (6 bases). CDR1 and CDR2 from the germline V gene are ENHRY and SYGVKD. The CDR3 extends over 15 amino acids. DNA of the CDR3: TGTGCCAGCAGTTACTCTCTAGCGCTGACCTACGAGCAGTACTTC. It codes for CASSYSLALTYEQYF.

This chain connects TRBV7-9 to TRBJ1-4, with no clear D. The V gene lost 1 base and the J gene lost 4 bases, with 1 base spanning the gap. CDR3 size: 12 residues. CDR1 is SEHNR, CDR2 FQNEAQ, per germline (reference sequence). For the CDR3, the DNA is TGTGCCAGCAGCTTAGATAATGAAAAACTGTTTTTT. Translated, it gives CASSLDNEKLFF.

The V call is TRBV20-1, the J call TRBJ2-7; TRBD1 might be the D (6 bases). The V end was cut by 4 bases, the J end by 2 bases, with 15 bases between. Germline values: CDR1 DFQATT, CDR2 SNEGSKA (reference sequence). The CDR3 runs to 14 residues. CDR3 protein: CSAINGDKPYEQYF. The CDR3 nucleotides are TGCAGTGCTATCAACGGGGACAAACCCTACGAGCAGTACTTC.

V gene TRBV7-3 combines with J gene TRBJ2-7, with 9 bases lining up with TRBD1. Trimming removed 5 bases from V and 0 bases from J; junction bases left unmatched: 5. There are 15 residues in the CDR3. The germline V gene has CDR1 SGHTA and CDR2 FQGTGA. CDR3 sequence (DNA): TGTGCCAGCAGCCAAACAGGGGGCGCCTCCTACGAGCAGTACTTC. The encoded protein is CASSQTGGASYEQYF.

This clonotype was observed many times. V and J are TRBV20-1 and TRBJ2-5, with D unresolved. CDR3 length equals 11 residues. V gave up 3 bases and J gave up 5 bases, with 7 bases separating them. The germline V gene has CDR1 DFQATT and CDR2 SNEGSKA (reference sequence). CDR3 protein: CSASPRETQYF. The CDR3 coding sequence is TGCAGTGCTAGTCCCAGGGAGACCCAGTACTTC.

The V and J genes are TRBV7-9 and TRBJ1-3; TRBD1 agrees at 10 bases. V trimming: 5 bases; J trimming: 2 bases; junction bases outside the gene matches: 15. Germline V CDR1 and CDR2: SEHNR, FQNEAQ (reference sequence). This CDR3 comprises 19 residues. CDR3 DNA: TGTGCCAGCAGCCGATTATCGGACAGGGGGACGTTCGCTGGAAACACCATATATTTT. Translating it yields CASSRLSDRGTFAGNTIYF.

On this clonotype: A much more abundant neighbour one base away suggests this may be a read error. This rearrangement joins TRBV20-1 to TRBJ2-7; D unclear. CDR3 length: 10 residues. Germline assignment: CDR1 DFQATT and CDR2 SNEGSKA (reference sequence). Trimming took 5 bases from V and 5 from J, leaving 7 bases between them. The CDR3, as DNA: TGCAGTGCTGGGCCCCACGAGCAGTACTTC. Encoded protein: CSAGPHEQYF.

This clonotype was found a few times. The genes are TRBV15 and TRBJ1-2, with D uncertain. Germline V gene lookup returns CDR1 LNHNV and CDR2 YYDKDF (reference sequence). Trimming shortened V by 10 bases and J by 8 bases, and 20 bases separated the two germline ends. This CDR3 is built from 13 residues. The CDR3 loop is CASNDQTRLGYTF. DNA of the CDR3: TGTGCCAGCAACGACCAGACCAGACTCGGCTACACCTTC.

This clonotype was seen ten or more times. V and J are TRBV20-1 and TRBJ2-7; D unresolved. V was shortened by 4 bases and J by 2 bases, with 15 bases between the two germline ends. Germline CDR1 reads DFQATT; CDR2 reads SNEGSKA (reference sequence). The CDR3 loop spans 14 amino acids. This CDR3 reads CSATSTTRTYEQYF. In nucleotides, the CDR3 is TGCAGTGCTACCTCAACCACGAGGACCTACGAGCAGTACTTC.

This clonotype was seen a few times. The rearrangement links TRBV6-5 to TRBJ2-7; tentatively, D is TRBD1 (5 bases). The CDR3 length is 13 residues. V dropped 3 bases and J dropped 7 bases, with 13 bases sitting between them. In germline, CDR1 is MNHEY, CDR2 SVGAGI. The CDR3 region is CASSYRRAWEQYF. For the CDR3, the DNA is TGTGCCAGCAGTTATCGCAGGGCGTGGGAGCAGTACTTC.

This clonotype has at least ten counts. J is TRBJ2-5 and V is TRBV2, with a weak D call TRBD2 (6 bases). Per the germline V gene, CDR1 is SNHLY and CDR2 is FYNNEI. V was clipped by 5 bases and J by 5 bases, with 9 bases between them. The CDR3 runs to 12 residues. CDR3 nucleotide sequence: TGTGCCAGCAGTACCGCGGGGGAGACCCAGTACTTC. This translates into CASSTAGETQYF.

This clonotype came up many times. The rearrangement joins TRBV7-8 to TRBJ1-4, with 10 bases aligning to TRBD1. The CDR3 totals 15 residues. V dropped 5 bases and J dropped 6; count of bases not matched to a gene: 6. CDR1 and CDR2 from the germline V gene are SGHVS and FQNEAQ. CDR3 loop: CASSQGGTGDEKLFF. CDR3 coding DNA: TGTGCCAGCAGCCAAGGAGGGACAGGGGATGAAAAACTGTTTTTT.

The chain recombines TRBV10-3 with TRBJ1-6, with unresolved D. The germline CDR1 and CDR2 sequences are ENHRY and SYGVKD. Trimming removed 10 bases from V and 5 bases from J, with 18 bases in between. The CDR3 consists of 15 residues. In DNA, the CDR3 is TGTGCCACCACACGTGGCGGGAAGGATAATTCACCCCTCCACTTT. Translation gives CATTRGGKDNSPLHF.

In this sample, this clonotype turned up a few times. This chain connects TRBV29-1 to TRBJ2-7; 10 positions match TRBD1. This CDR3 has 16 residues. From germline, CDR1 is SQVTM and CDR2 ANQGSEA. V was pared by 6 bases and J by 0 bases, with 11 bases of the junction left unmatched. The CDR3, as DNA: TGCAGCGTGGTTATCCGGGACAGGGGCTTCTCCTACGAGCAGTACTTC. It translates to CSVVIRDRGFSYEQYF.

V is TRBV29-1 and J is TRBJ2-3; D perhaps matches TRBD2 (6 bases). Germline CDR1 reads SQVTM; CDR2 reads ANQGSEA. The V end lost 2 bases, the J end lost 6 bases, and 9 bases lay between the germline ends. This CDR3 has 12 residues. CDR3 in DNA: TGCAGCGTTGAATCCCGGGGGGATACGCAGTATTTT. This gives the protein CSVESRGDTQYF.